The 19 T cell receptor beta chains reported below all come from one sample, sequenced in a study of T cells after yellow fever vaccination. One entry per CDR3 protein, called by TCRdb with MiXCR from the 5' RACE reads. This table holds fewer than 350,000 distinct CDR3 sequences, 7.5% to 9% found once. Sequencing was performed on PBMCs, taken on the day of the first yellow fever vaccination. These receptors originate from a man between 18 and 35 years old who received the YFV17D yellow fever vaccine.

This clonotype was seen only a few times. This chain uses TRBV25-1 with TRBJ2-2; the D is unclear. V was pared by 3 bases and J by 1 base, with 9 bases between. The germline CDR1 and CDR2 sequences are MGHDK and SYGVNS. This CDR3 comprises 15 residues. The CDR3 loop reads CASSEGRENTGELFF. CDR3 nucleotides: TGTGCCAGCAGTGAGGGCAGAGAGAACACCGGGGAGCTGTTTTTT.

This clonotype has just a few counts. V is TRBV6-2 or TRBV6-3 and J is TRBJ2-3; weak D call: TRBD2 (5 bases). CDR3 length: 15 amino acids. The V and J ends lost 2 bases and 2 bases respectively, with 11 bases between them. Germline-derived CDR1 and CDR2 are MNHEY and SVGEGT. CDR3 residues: CASSYAGVNTDTQYF. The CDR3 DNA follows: TGTGCCAGCAGTTACGCCGGGGTCAACACAGATACGCAGTATTTT.

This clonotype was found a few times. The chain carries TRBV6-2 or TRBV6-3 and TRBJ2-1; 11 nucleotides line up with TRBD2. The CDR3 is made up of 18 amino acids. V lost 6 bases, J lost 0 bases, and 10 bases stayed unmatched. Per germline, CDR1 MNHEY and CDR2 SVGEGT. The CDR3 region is CASSSSGRTVGSYNEQFF. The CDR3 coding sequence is TGTGCCAGCAGCTCTAGCGGGAGGACGGTGGGCTCCTACAATGAGCAGTTCTTC.

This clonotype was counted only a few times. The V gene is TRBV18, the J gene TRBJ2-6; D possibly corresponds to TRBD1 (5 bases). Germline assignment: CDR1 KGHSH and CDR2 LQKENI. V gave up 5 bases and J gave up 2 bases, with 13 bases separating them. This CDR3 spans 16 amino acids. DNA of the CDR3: TGTGCCAGCTCATCGGCAGGGAACGCTGGGGCCAACGTCCTGACTTTC. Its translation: CASSSAGNAGANVLTF.

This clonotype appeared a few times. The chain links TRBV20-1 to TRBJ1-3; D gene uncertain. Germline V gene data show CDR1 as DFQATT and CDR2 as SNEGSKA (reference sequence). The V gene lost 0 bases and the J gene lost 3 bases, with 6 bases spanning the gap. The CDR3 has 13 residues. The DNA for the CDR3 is TGCAGTGCTAGAGAAGGTGTTGGAAACACCATATATTTT. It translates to CSAREGVGNTIYF.

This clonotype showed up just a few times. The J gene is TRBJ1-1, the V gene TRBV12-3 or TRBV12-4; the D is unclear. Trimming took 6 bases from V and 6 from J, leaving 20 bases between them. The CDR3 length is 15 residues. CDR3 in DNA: TGTGCCAGCAGACTGGGATGGGGTCTTGACGCTGAAGCTTTCTTT. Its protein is CASRLGWGLDAEAFF.

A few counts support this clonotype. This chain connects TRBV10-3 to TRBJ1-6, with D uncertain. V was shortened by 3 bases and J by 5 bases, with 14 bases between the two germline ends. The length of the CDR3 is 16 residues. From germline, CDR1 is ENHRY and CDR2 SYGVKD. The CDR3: CAISDKEPENNSPLHF. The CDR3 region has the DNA TGTGCCATCAGTGACAAGGAGCCTGAGAATAATTCACCCCTCCACTTT.

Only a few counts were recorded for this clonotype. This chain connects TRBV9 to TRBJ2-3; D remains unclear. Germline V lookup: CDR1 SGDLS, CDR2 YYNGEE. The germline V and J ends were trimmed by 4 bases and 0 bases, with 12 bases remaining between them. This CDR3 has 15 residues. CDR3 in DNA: TGTGCCAGCAGCAAACTTGCGTCTAGCACAGATACGCAGTATTTT. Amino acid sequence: CASSKLASSTDTQYF.

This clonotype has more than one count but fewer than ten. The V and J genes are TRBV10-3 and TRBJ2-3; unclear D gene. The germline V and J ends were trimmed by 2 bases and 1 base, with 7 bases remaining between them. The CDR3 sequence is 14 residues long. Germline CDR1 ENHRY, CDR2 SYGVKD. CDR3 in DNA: TGTGCCATCAGTGAGGGGCAGGGCACAGATACGCAGTATTTT. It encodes CAISEGQGTDTQYF.

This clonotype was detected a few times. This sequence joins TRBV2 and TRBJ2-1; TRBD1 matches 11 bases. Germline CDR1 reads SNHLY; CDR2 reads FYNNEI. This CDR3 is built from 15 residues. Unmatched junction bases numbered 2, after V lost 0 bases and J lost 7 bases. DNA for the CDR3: TGTGCCAGCAGTGAAGCCCGGGACAGGGGGAATGAGCAGTTCTTC. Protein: CASSEARDRGNEQFF.

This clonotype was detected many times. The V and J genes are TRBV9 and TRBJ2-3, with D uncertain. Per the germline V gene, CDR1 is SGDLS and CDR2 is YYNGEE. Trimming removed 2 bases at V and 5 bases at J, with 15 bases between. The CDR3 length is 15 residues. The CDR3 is CASSVGPQGGDTQYF. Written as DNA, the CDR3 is TGTGCCAGCAGCGTCGGGCCCCAAGGCGGAGATACGCAGTATTTT.

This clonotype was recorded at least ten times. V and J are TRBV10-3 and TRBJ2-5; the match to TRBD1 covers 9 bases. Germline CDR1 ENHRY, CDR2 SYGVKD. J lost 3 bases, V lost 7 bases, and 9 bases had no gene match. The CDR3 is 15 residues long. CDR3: CAITLWGQGKETQYF. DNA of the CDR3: TGTGCCATCACCCTTTGGGGACAGGGAAAAGAGACCCAGTACTTC.

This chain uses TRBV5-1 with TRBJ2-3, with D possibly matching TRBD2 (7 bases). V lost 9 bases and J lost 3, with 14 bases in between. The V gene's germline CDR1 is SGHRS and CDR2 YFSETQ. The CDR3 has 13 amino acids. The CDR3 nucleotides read TGCGCCACCGAGGGGGAGGGGACAGATACGCAGTATTTT. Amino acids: CATEGEGTDTQYF.

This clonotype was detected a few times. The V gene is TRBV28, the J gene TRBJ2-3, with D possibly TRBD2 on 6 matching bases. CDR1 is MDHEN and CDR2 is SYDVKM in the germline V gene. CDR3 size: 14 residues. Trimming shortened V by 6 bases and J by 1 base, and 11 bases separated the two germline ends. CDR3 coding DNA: TGTGCCAGCAGGGGTGGGGAGGGCACAGATACGCAGTATTTT. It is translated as CASRGGEGTDTQYF.

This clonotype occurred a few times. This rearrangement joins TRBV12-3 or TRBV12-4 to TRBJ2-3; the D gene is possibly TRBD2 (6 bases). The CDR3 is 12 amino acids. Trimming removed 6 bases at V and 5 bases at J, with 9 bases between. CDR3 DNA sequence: TGTGCCAGCAGGGGAGCGGGAGATACGCAGTATTTT. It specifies CASRGAGDTQYF.

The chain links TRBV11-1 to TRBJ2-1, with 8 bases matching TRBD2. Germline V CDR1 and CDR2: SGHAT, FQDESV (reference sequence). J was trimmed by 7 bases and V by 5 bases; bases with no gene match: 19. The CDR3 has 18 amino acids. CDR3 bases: TGTGCCAGCAGCACAACGAACCGGGGACTAGTTAGCGGTAATGAGCAGTTCTTC. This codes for CASSTTNRGLVSGNEQFF.

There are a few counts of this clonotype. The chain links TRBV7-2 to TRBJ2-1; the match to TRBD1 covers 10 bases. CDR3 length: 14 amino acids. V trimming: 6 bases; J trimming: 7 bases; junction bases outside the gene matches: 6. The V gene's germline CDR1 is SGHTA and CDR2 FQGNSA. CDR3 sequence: CASSRQGAGNEQFF. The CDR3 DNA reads TGTGCCAGCAGTAGACAGGGGGCGGGGAATGAGCAGTTCTTC.

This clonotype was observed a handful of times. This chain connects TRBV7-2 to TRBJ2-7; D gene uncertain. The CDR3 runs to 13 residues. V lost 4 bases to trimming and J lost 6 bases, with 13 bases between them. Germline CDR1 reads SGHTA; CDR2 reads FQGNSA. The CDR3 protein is CASSYGRLSEQYF. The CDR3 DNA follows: TGTGCCAGCAGCTACGGACGGCTTAGCGAGCAGTACTTC.

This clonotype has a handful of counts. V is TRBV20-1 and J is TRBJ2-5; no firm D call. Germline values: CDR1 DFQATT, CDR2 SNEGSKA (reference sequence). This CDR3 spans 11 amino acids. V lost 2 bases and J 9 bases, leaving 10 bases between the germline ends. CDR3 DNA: TGCAGTGCTAGAAAGGGAAGGGCCCAGTACTTC. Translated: CSARKGRAQYF.